This TCR beta chain was identified during a study of blood T cell repertoires in COVID-19. TCRdb keeps only in-frame clones here, not all; method: immunoSEQ multiplex PCR. The table records around 300,000 clones, approximately 92% of them present only once. Participant age was 18 to 89 years, and participants resided in fewer than 30 US areas. Grouping used clinical history reported by participants in a survey and questionnaire. Donors in Cohort 3 counted as recovered after two negative PCRs, clearance, or symptom resolution. From germline, CDR1 is SGHTS and CDR2 YDEGEE. The V gene lost 4 bases and the J gene lost 3 bases, with 14 bases spanning the gap. This CDR3 is built from 15 residues.

The clonotype was recovered from a woman in her 30s who had recovered from COVID-19. Sequenced material: PBMCs or T cells enriched from blood (not recorded which). The gene calls are TRBV5-8 and TRBJ1-3; D is uncertain. The CDR3 DNA reads as TGTGCCAGCAGCCCGGGATTTACTGGTGGAAACACCATATATTTT. Translating it yields CASSPGFTGGNTIYF.